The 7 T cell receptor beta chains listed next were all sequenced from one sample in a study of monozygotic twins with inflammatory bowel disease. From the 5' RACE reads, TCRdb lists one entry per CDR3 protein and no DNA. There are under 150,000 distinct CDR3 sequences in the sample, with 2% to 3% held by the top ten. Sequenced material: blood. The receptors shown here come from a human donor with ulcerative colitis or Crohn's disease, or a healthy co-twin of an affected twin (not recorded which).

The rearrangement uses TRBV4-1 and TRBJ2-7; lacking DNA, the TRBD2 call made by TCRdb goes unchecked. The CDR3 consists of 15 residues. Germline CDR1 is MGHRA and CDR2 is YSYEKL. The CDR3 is CASSQDRSGAYEQYF.

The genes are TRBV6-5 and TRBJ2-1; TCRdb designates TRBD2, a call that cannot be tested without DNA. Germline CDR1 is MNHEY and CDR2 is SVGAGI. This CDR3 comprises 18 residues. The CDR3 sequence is CASSYSRPARSSYNEQFF.

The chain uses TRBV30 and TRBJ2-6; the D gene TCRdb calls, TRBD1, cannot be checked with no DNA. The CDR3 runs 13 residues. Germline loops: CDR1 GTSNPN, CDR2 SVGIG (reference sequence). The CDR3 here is CAWSPGTPNVLTF.

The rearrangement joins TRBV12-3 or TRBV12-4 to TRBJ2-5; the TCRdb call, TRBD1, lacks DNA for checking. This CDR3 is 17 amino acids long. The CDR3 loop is CASSLGTGGAGKETQYF.

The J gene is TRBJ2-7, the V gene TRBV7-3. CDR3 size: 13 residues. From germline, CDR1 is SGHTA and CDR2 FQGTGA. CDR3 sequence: CASSLQANYEQYF.

The CDR3 sequence is CASSLEMGILSPLHF. The V call is TRBV5-1, the J call TRBJ1-6. The CDR3 length is 15 residues. CDR1 is SGHRS and CDR2 is YFSETQ in the germline V gene.

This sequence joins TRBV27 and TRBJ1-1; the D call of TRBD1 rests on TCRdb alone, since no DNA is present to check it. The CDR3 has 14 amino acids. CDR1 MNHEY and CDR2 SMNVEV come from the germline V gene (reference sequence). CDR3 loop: CASRQGNVNTEAFF.